This T cell receptor (beta chain) stems from a study of cytomegalovirus exposure and HLA in healthy donors. All the people who gave samples were healthy bone marrow donors. This clone showed up just a few times. Its antigen is not identified. Study outcomes and limitations: When a later analysis compared HLA-associated TCR beta chains with equally common others, the HLA-associated chains turned out to be more clonally expanded and to have lower generation probabilities. In vitro assays verified that three CMV-associated chains recognized CMV antigens specifically.

The primer mix had 60 Vbeta and 13 Jbeta primers. Measured with immunoSEQ multiplex PCR; TCRdb has only the in-frame clones, and not every one. The table includes 70,000 to 90,000 clones, around three quarters detected once. Trimming left V 6 bases short and J 3 bases short, with 9 bases between. Germline lookup yields CDR1 DFQATT and CDR2 SNEGSKA (reference sequence). This CDR3 spans 11 amino acids. This chain connects TRBV20-1 to TRBJ2-7, with a possible D match to TRBD2 (5 bases). The TCR originated in a male donor in good health and CMV-seropositive. The sequencing sample was made of PBMCs. CDR3 amino acids: CSADYGYEQYF. The CDR3 DNA reads TGCAGTGCCGACTACGGCTACGAGCAGTACTTC.